These 10 T cell receptor beta chains share one sample of origin, sequenced in a study of Tregs in tolerant kidney transplant recipients. Mixed chimerism was transient after nonmyeloablative marrow transplants from related graft donors. Generated by immunoSEQ multiplex PCR, the TCRdb table keeps only in-frame clones and is missing some. The sample table sets out around 32,000 clones. The material was CD4+ T cells from blood (PBMCs), obtained 24 months after the transplant. These receptor sequences come from a human patient who received a combined kidney and bone marrow transplant. Some T cells may be supplied by the graft donor.

Of note for this clone: The read halts 3 residues ahead of the CDR3 end, with the missing end drawn from the germline J gene. The chain couples TRBV19 to TRBJ2-3; 7 bases are shared with TRBD2. Trimming cost V 6 bases and J 5 bases; bases outside gene matches: 5. Germline CDR1 LNHDA, CDR2 SQIVND (reference sequence). The CDR3 is 13 amino acids. CDR3 region: CASRTRTRDTQYF. The sequenced CDR3 bases are TGTGCCAGTAGAACCCGGACTAGAGATACG.

Note on this clone: The read falls 3 residues short of the CDR3 end, and the missing part is taken from the germline J gene. V and J are TRBV5-1 and TRBJ2-1; D gene unclear. Germline V gene sequence: CDR1 SGHRS, CDR2 YFSETQ. V was clipped by 0 bases and J by 6 bases, with 4 bases between them. This CDR3 spans 12 amino acids. This CDR3 is CASSLASNEQFF. The sequenced part of the CDR3 DNA is TGCGCCAGCAGCTTGGCTAGCAATGAG.

About this clone: The read falls 3 residues short of the CDR3 end, and the missing part is taken from the germline J gene. This chain links TRBV28 with TRBJ1-2; TRBD1 matches at 10 bases. The germline CDR1 and CDR2 sequences are MDHEN and SYDVKM. CDR3 length: 15 residues. Here the CDR3 reads CASSYAGTGVGGYTF. CDR3 DNA, as far as it was read: TGTGCCAGCAGTTACGCCGGGACAGGGGTCGGCGGC.

Regarding this clone: The read ends 3 residues before the CDR3 terminus; that terminus is restored from the germline J gene. V is TRBV5-5 and J is TRBJ1-5; 7 bases are a match to TRBD1. The CDR3 has 15 amino acids. The V segment lost 4 bases and the J segment 2 bases; nucleotides outside the gene matches: 6. In germline, CDR1 is SGHKS, CDR2 YYEKEE (reference sequence). The CDR3 bases that were read are TGTGCCAGCAGCCCAGGGACAGCGCGCAATCAGCCC. This gives the protein CASSPGTARNQP. The full-length CDR3 reads as CASSPGTARNQPQHF.

To note about this clone: The CDR3 is cut off 3 residues early in the read; its end comes from the germline J gene. The chain recombines TRBV20-1 with TRBJ2-7; the match to TRBD1 covers 7 bases. CDR3 length: 14 residues. Trimming cost V 6 bases and J 4 bases; bases outside gene matches: 12. Germline-derived CDR1 and CDR2 are DFQATT and SNEGSKA (reference sequence). The CDR3 region is CSANPPGQPYEQYF. CDR3 DNA, as far as it was read: TGCAGTGCCAACCCTCCGGGACAGCCTTACGAG.

About this clone itself: The read ends 3 residues shy of where the CDR3 ends; the end is completed using the germline J gene. The V and J genes are TRBV7-9 and TRBJ2-7; 12 positions agree with TRBD2. V was clipped by 7 bases and J by 5 bases; unmatched bases: 6. CDR1 and CDR2 from the germline V gene are SEHNR and FQNEAQ (reference sequence). CDR3 length equals 14 residues. The CDR3 sequence: CASKMTSGSHEQYF. The CDR3 DNA, read in part, is TGTGCCAGCAAAATGACTAGCGGGAGCCACGAG. Full variable domain (missing parts from reference TRBV7-9 and TRBJ2-7): DTGVSQNPRHKITKRGQNVTFRCDPISEHNRLYWYRQTLGQGPEFLTYFQNEAQLEKSRLLSDRFSAERPKGSFSTLEIQRTEQGDSAMYLCASKMTSGSHEQYFGPGTRLTVT.

The part of the CDR3 DNA that was read is TGTGCCAGCAGCTTAGCTACAGGAAACCTTAATTCACCC. Its protein product is CASSLATGNLNSP. The entire CDR3 reads CASSLATGNLNSPLHF. The chain joins TRBV7-2 to TRBJ1-6; D possibly corresponds to TRBD1 (5 bases). The read gets to within 3 residues of the CDR3 end, and the germline J gene fills in the rest. V lost 0 bases, J lost 6 bases, and 12 bases lay in between. Germline CDR1 SGHTA, CDR2 FQGNSA. CDR3 length: 16 amino acids.

Comment on this clone: The DNA ends 3 residues before the CDR3 does, and the rest of the CDR3 is filled in from the germline J gene. The chain links TRBV11-2 to TRBJ2-2; weak D call: TRBD2 (5 bases). V lost 2 bases and J lost 1, with 8 bases in between. CDR3 length: 15 residues. CDR1 is SGHAT, CDR2 FQNNGV, per germline. CDR3 amino acids: CASSLISVNTGELFF. The sequenced CDR3 bases are TGTGCCAGCAGCTTAATTAGCGTGAACACCGGGGAG. The whole variable domain, filled in from reference TRBV11-2 and TRBJ2-2, reads EAGVAQSPRYKIIEKRQSVAFWCNPISGHATLYWYQQILGQGPKLLIQFQNNGVVDDSQLPKDRFSAERLKGVDSTLKIQPAKLEDSAVYLCASSLISVNTGELFFGEGSRLTVL.

With respect to this clone: The missing CDR3 end, 3 residues past where the read stops, is filled in from the germline J gene. The gene calls are TRBV5-1 and TRBJ2-1; TRBD1 aligns across 10 bases. The CDR3 contains 14 residues. CDR1 is SGHRS, CDR2 YFSETQ, per germline. The V and J ends lost 7 bases and 3 bases, in that order; junction bases with no gene match: 4. The covered CDR3 bases are TGCGCCAGCTTCCGGGACAGGGGCTACAATGAG. Translation gives CASFRDRGYNE. Given in full, the CDR3 is CASFRDRGYNEQFF.

Turning to this clone: Read sequence stops 3 residues before the CDR3 end, and the germline J gene provides the missing end. The rearrangement uses TRBV7-3 and TRBJ2-1, with 11 bases lining up with TRBD2. Germline V gene sequence: CDR1 SGHTA, CDR2 FQGTGA. The CDR3 runs 18 residues. The V gene end was trimmed by 3 bases and the J gene end by 0 bases; junction bases not matched to a gene: 7. The DNA read from the CDR3 is TGTGCCAGCAGCTTTAGGACTAGCGGGTCGAGCTCCTACAATGAG. This gives the protein CASSFRTSGSSSYNE. The full CDR3 protein is CASSFRTSGSSSYNEQFF. Combining the CDR3 with reference TRBV7-3 and TRBJ2-1 gives the whole variable domain GAGVSQTPSNKVTEKGKYVELRCDPISGHTALYWYRQSLGQGPEFLIYFQGTGAADDSGLPNDRFFAVRPEGSVSTLKIQRTERGDSAVYLCASSFRTSGSSSYNEQFFGPGTRLTVL.